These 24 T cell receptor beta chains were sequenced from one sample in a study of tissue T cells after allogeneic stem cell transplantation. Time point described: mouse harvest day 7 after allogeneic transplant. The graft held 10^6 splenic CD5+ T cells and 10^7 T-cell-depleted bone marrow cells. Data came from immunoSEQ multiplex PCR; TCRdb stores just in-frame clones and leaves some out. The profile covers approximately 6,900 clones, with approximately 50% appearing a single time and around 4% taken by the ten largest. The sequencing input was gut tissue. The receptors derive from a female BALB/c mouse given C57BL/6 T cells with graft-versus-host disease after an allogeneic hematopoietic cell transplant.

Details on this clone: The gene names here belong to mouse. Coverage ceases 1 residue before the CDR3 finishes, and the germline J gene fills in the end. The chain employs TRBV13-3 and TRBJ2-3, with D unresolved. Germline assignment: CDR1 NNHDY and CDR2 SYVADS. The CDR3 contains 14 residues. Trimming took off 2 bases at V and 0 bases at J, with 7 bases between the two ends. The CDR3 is CASSDRNSAETLYF. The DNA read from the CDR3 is TGTGCCAGCAGTGACAGAAATAGTGCAGAAACGCTGTAT.

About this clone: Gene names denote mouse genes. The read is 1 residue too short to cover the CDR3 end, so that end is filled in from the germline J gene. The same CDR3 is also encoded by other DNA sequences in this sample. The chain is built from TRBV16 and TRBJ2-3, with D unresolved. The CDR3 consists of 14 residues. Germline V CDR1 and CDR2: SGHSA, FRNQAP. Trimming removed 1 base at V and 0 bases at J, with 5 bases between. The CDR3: CASSLASSAETLYF. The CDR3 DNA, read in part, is TGTGCAAGCAGCTTAGCCAGTAGTGCAGAAACGCTGTAT.

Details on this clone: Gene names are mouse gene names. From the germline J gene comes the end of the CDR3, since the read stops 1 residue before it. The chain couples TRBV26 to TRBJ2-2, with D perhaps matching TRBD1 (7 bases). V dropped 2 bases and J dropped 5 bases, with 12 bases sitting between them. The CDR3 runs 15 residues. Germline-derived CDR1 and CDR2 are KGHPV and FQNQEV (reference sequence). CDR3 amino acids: CASSLKGARTGQLYF. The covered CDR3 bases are TGTGCCAGCAGTCTGAAGGGGGCGCGGACCGGGCAGCTCTAC.

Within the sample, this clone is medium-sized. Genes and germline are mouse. The CDR3 here is CASSWDWSYAEQFF. CDR3 DNA (partial): TGTGCCAGCAGTTGGGACTGGAGCTATGCTGAGCAGTTC. The rearrangement joins TRBV15 to TRBJ2-1, with TRBD2 matching 8 bases. The read halts 1 residue ahead of the CDR3 end, with the missing end drawn from the germline J gene. Trimming removed 4 bases from V and 3 bases from J; junction bases left unmatched: 2. In germline, CDR1 is SGHND, CDR2 FRSKSL. The CDR3 runs 14 residues.

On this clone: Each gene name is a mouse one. CDR3: CASSLYNNNQAPLF. The sequenced CDR3 bases are TGTGCCAGCAGCTTATACAATAACAACCAGGCTCCGCTT. The chain joins TRBV3 to TRBJ1-5; D is unresolved. The read ends 1 residue before the CDR3 terminus; that terminus is restored from the germline J gene. Per the germline V gene, CDR1 is SNHLY and CDR2 is FYNGKV (reference sequence). Trimming stripped 2 bases from V and 0 bases from J, with 5 bases between. This CDR3 comprises 14 residues.

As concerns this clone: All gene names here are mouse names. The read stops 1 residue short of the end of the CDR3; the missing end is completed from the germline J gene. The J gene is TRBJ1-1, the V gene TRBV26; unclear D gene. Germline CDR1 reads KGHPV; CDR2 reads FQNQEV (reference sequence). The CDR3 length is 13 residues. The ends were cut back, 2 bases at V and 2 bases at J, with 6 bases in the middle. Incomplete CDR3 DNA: TGTGCCAGCAGTCTGGGGTCCAACACAGAAGTCTTC. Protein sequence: CASSLGSNTEVF. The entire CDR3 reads CASSLGSNTEVFF.

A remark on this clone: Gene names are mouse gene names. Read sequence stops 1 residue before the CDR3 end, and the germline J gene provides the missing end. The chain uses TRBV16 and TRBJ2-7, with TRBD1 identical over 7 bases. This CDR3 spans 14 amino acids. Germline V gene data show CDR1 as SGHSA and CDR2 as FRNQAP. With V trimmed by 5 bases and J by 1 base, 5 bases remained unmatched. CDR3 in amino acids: CASSPYRGSYEQYF. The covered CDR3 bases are TGTGCAAGCAGCCCTTACAGGGGATCCTATGAACAGTAC.

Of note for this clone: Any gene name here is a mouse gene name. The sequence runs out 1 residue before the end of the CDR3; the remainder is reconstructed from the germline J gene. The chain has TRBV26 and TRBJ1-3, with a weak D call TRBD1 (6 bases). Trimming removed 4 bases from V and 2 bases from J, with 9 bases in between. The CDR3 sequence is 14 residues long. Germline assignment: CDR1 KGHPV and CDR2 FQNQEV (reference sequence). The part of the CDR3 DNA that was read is TGTGCCAGCAGTCGCGGGGGCGCTGGAAATACGCTCTAT. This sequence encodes CASSRGGAGNTLY. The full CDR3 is CASSRGGAGNTLYF.

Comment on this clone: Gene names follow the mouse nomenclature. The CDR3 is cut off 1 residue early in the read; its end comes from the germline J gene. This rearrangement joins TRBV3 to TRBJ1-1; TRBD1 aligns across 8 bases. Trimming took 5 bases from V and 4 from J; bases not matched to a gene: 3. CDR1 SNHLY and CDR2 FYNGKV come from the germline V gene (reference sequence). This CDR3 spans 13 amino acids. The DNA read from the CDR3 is TGTGCCAGCAGCGACAGGGGCGGCACAGAAGTCTTC. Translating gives CASSDRGGTEVF. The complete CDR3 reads CASSDRGGTEVFF.

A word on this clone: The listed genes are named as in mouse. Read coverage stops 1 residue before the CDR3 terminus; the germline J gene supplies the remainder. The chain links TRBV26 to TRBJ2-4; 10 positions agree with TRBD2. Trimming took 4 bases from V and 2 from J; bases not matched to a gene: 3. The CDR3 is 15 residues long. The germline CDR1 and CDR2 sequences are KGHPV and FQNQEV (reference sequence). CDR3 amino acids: CASSPLGGTQNTLYF. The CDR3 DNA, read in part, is TGTGCCAGCAGTCCACTGGGGGGGACTCAAAACACCTTGTAC.

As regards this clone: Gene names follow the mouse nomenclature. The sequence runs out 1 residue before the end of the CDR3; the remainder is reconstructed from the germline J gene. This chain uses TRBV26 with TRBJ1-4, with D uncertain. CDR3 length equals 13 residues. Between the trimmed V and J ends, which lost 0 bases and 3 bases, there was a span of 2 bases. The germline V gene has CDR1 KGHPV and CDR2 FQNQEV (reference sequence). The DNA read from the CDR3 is TGTGCCAGCAGTCTGTCGCCCAACGAAAGATTATTT. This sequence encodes CASSLSPNERLF. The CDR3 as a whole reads CASSLSPNERLFF.

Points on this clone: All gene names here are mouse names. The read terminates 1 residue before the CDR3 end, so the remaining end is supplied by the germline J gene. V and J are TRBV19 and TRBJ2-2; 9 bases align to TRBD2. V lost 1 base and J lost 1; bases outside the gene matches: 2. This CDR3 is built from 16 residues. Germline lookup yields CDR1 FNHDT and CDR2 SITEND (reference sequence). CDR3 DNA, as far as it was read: TGTGCCAGCAGTATAACGGGACTGGGAAACACCGGGCAGCTCTAC. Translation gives CASSITGLGNTGQLY. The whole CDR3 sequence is CASSITGLGNTGQLYF. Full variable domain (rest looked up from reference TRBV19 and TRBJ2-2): GGIITQTPKFLIGQEGQKLTLKCQQNFNHDTMYWYRQDSGKGLRLIYYSITENDLQKGDLSEGYDASREKKSSFSLTVTSAQKNEMAVFLCASSITGLGNTGQLYFGEGSKLTVL.

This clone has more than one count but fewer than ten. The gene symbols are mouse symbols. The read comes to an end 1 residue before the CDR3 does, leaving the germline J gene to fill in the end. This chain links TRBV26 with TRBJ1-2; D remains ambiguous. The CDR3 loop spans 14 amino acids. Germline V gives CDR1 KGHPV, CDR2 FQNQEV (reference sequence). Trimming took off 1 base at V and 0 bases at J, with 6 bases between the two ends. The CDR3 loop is CASSLFGANSDYTF. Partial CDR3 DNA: TGTGCCAGCAGTCTGTTCGGGGCAAACTCCGACTACACC.

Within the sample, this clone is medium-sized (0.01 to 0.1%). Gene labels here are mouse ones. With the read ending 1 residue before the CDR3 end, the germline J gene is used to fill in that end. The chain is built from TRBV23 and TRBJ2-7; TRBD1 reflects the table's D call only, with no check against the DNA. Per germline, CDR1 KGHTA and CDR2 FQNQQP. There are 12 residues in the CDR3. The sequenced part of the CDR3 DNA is TGCTCCAGCAGTCAATCAGGGGGTGAACAGTAC. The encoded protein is CSSSQSGGEQY. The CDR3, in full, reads CSSSQSGGEQYF.

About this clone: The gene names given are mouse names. The CDR3 loop reads CASSLSGGDEQYF. CDR3 DNA (partial): TGTGCCAGCAGTCTGTCGGGGGGCGATGAACAGTAC. The chain uses TRBV26 and TRBJ2-7, with TRBD2 as a possible D gene (7 bases). The read halts 1 residue ahead of the CDR3 end, with the missing end drawn from the germline J gene. Germline CDR1 is KGHPV and CDR2 is FQNQEV (reference sequence). The length of the CDR3 is 13 residues. Trimming stripped 0 bases from V and 5 bases from J, with 8 bases between.

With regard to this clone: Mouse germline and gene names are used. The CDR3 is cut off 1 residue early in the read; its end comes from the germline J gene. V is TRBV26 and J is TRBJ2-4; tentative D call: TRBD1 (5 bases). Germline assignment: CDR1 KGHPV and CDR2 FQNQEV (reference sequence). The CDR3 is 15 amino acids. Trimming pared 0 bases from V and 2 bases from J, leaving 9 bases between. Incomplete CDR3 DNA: TGTGCCAGCAGTCTGTCCTGGACAAATCAAAACACCTTGTAC. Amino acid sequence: CASSLSWTNQNTLY. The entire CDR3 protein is CASSLSWTNQNTLYF.

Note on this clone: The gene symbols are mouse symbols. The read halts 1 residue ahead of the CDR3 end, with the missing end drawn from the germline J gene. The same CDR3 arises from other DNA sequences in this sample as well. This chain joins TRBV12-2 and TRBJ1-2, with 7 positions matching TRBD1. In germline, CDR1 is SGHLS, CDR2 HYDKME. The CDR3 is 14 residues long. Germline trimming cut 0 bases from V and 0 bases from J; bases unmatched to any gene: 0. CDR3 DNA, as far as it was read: TGTGCCAGCTCTCTCCAGGGGGCAAACTCCGACTACACC. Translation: CASSLQGANSDYT. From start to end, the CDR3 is CASSLQGANSDYTF.

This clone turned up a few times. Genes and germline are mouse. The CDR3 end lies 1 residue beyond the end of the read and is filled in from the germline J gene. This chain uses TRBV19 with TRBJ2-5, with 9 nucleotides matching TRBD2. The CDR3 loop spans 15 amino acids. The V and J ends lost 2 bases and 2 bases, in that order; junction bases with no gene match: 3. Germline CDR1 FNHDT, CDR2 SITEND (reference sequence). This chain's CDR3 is CASSIWGGSQDTQYF. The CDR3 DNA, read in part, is TGTGCCAGCAGTATCTGGGGGGGGAGCCAAGACACCCAGTAC.

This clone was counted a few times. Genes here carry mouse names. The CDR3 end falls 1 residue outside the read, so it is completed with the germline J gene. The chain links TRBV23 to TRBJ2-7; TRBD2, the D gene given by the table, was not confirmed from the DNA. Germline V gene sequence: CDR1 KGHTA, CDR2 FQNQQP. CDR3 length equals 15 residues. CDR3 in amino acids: CSSSQWTGGAHEQYF. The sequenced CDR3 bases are TGCTCCAGCAGTCAATGGACTGGGGGGGCTCATGAACAGTAC.

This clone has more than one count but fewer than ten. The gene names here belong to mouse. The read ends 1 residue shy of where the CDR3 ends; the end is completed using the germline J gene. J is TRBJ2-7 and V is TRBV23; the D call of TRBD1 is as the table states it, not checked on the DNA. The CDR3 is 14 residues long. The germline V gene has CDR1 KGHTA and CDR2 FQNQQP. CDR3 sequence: CSSSHGQGAYEQYF. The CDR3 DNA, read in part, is TGCTCCAGCAGCCACGGACAGGGGGCCTATGAACAGTAC.

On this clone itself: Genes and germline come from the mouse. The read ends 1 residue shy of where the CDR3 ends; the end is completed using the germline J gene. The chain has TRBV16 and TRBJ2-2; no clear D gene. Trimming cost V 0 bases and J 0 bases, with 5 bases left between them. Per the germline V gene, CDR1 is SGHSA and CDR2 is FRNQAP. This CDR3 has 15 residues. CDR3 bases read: TGTGCAAGCAGCTTAGAAGGAGCAAACACCGGGCAGCTCTAC. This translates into CASSLEGANTGQLY. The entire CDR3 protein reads CASSLEGANTGQLYF.

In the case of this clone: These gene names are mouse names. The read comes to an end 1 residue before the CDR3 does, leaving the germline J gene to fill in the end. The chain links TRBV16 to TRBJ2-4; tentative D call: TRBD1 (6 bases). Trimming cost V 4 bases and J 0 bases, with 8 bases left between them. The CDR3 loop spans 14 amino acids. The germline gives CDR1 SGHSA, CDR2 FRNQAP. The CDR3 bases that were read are TGTGCAAGCAGCTCACAGGGTAGTCAAAACACCTTGTAC. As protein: CASSSQGSQNTLY. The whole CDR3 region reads CASSSQGSQNTLYF.

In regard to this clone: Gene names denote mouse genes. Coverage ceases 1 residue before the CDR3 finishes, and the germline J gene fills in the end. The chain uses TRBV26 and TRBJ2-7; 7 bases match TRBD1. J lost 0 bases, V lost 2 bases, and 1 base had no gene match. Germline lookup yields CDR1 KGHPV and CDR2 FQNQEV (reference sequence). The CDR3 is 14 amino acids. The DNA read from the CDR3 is TGTGCCAGCAGTCTGGGGACAGCCTCCTATGAACAGTAC. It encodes CASSLGTASYEQY. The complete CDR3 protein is CASSLGTASYEQYF.

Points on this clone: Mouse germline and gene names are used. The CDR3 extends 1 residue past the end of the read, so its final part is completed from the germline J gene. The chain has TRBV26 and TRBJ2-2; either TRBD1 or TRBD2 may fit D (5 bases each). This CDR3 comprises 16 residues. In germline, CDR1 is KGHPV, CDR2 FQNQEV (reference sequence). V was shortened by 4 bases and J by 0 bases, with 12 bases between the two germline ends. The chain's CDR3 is CASSRNGGANTGQLYF. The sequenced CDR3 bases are TGTGCCAGCAGTCGTAACGGGGGTGCAAACACCGGGCAGCTCTAC.